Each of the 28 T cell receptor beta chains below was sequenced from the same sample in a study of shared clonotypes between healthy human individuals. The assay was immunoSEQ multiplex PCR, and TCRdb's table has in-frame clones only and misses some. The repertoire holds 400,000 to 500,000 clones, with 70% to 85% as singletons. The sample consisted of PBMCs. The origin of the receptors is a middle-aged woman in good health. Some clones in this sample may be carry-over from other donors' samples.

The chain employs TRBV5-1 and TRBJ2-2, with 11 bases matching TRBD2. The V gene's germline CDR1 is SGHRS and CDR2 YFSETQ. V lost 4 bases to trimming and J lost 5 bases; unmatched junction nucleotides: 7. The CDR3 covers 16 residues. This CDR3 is CASSPLAGGATGELFF. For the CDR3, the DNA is TGCGCCAGCAGCCCGCTAGCGGGAGGCGCGACCGGGGAGCTGTTTTTT. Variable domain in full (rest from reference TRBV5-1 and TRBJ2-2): KAGVTQTPRYLIKTRGQQVTLSCSPISGHRSVSWYQQTPGQGLQFLFEYFSETQRNKGNFPGRFSGRQFSNSRSEMNVSTLELGDSALYLCASSPLAGGATGELFFGEGSRLTVL.

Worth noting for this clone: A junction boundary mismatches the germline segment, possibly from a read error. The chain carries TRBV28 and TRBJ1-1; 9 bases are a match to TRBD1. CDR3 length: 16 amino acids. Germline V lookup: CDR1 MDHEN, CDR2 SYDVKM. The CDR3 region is CASSLWGQGSDTEAFF. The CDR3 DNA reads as TGTGCCAGCAGTCTATGGGGACAGGGCTCGGACACTGAAGCTTTCTTT.

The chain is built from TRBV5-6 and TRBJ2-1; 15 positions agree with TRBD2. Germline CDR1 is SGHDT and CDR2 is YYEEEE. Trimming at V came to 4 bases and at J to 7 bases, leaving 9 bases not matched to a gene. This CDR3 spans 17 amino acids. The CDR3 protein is CASSPPGTSGRWNEQFF. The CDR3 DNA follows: TGTGCCAGCAGCCCCCCCGGGACTAGCGGGAGGTGGAATGAGCAGTTCTTC.

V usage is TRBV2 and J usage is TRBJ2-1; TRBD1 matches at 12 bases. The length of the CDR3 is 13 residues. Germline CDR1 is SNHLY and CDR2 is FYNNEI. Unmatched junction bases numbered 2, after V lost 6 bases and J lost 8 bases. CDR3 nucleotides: TGTGCCAGCAGGGGACAGGGGGCTTATGAGCAGTTCTTC. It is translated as CASRGQGAYEQFF.

Here the CDR3 reads CASSLGEGGNYGYTF. The CDR3 coding sequence is TGTGCCAGCAGCTTAGGGGAGGGGGGTAACTATGGCTACACCTTC. The chain has TRBV7-2 and TRBJ1-2, with TRBD1 as a possible D gene (6 bases). The CDR3 length is 15 residues. V lost 1 base to trimming and J lost 1 base, with 10 bases between them. CDR1 is SGHTA, CDR2 FQGNSA, per germline.

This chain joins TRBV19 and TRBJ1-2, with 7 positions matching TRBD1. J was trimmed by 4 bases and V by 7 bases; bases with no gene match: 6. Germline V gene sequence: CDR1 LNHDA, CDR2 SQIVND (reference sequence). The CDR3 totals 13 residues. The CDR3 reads CASTSWDSYGYTF. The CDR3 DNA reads TGTGCCAGTACCTCGTGGGACAGCTATGGCTACACCTTC. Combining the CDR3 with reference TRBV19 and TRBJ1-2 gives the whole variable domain DGGITQSPKYLFRKEGQNVTLSCEQNLNHDAMYWYRQDPGQGLRLIYYSQIVNDFQKGDIAEGYSVSREKKESFPLTVTSAQKNPTAFYLCASTSWDSYGYTFGSGTRLTVV.

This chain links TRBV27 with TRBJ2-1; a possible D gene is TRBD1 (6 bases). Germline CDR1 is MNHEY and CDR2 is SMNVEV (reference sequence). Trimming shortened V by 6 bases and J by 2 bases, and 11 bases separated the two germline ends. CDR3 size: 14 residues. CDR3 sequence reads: CASSVGGAYNEQFF. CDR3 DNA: TGTGCCAGCAGCGTAGGGGGAGCCTACAATGAGCAGTTCTTC.

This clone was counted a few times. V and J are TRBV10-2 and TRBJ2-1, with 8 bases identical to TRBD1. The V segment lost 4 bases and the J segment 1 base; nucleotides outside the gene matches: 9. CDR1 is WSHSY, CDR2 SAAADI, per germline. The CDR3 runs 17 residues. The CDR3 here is CASSGLGQVKSYNEQFF. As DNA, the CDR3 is TGCGCCAGCAGTGGTCTGGGACAGGTTAAATCCTACAATGAGCAGTTCTTC.

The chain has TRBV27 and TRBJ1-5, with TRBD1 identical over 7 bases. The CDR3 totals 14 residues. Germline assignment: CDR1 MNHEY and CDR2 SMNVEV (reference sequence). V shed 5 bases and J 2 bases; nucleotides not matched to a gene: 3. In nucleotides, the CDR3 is TGTGCCAGCAGTCCCGGACAGGGCAATCAGCCCCAGCATTTT. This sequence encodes CASSPGQGNQPQHF.

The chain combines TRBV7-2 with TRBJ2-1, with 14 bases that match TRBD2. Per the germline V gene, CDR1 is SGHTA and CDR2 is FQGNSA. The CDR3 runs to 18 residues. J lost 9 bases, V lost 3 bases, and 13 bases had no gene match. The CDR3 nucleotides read TGTGCCAGCAGCTTCCCCGGGACTAGCGGGAGCCACGCGGGTGAGCAGTTCTTC. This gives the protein CASSFPGTSGSHAGEQFF.

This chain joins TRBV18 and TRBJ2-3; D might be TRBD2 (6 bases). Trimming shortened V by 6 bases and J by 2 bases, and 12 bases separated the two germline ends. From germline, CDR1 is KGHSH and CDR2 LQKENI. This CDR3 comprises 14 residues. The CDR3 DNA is TGTGCCAGCTCTCCAGGACTATCCACAGATACGCAGTATTTT. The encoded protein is CASSPGLSTDTQYF.

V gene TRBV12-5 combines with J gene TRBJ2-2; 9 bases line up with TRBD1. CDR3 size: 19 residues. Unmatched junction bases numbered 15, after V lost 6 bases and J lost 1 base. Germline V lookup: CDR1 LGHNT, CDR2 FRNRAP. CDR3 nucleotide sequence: TGTGCTAGTGGGACATTAACAGGGGGCCCGAACTTGAACACCGGGGAGCTGTTTTTT. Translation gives CASGTLTGGPNLNTGELFF.

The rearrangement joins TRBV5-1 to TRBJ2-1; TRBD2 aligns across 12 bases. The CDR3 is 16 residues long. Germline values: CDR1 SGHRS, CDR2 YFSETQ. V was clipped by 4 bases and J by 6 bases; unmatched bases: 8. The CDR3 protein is CASSRLQTSGSNEQFF. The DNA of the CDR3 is TGCGCCAGCAGCCGCCTTCAGACTAGCGGGAGCAATGAGCAGTTCTTC.

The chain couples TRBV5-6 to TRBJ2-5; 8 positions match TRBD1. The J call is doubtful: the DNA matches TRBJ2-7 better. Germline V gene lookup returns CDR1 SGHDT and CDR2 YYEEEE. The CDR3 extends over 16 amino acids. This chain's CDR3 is CASRSSAGTGYYEQYF. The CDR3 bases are TGTGCCAGCAGAAGCAGCGCCGGGACAGGTTACTACGAGCAGTACTTC.

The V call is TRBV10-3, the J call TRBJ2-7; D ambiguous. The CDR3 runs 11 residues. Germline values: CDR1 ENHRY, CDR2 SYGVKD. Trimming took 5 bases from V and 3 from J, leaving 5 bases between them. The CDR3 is CAISNFYEQYF. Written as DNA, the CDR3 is TGTGCCATCAGTAACTTCTACGAGCAGTACTTC.

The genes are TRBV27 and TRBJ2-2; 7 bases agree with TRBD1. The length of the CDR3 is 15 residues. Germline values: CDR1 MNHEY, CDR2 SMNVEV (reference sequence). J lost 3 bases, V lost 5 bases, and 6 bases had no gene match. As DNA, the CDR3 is TGTGCCAGCAGTACGGAGACAGGGTACACCGGGGAGCTGTTTTTT. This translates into CASSTETGYTGELFF.

This CDR3 reads CATSRGLSGGNTEAFF. In DNA form, the CDR3 reads TGTGCCACCAGCAGAGGTCTATCAGGGGGGAACACTGAAGCTTTCTTT. The V call is TRBV15, the J call TRBJ1-1, with 7 bases identical to TRBD1. With V trimmed by 1 base and J by 1 base, 6 bases remained unmatched. The CDR3 consists of 16 residues. Germline CDR1 and CDR2: LNHNV and YYDKDF (reference sequence).

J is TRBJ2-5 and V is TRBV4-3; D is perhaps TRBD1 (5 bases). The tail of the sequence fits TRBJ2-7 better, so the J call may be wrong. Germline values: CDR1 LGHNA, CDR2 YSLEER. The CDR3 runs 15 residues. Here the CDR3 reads CASSQDTQGPYEQYF. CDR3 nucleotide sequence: TGCGCCAGCAGCCAAGATACCCAGGGCCCCTACGAGCAGTACTTC.

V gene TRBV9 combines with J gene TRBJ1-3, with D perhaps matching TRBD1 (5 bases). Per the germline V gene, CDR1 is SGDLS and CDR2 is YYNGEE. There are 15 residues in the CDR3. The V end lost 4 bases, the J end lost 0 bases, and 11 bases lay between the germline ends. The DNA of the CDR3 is TGTGCCAGCAGCTCAACCGGGGCCTCTGGAAACACCATATATTTT. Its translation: CASSSTGASGNTIYF.

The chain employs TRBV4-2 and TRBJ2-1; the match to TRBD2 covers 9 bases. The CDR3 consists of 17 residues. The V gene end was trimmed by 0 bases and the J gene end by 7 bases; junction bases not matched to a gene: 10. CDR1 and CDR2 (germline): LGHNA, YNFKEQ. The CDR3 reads CASSQDEGSGSYNEQFF. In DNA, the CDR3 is TGTGCCAGCAGCCAAGATGAGGGTAGCGGGAGTTATAATGAGCAGTTCTTC.

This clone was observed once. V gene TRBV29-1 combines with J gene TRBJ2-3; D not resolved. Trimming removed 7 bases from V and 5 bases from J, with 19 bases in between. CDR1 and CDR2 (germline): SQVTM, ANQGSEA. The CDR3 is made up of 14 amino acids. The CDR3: CSASPGARLDTQYF. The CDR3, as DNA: TGCAGCGCTTCCCCCGGTGCGCGCTTAGATACGCAGTATTTT.

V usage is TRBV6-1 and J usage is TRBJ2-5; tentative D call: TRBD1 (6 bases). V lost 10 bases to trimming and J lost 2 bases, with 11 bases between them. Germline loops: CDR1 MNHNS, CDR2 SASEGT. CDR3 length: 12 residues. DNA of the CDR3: TGTGCCATCGGACAGACACAAGAGACCCAGTACTTC. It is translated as CAIGQTQETQYF.

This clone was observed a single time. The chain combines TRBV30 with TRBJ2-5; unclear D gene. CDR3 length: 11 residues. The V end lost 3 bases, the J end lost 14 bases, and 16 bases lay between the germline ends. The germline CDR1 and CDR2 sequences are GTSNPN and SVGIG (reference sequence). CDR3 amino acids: CAWSIQPGPYF. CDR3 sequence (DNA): TGTGCCTGGAGCATACAGCCGGGCCCTTACTTC.

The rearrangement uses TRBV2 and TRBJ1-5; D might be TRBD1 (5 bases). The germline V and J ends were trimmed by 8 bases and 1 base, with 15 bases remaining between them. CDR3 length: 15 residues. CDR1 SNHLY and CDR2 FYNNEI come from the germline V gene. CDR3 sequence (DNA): TGTGCCAGCTGTCTCAGGGAGACAAGCAATCAGCCCCAGCATTTT. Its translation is CASCLRETSNQPQHF.

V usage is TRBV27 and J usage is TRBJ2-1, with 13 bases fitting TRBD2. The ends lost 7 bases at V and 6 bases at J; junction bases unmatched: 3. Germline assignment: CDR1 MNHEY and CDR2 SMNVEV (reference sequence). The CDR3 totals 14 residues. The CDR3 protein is CASTRLAGGNEQFF. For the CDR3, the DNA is TGTGCCAGCACCAGACTAGCGGGAGGCAATGAGCAGTTCTTC.

The CDR3 region has the DNA TGTGCCAGCAGCTGGGGACAGAGCCTCTATGGCTACACCTTC. It yields the protein CASSWGQSLYGYTF. The rearrangement links TRBV7-9 to TRBJ1-2; the match to TRBD1 covers 7 bases. Germline-derived CDR1 and CDR2 are SEHNR and FQNEAQ (reference sequence). CDR3 length: 14 residues. Trimming took 4 bases from V and 4 from J; bases not matched to a gene: 6. The complete variable domain, with remaining parts taken from reference TRBV7-9 and TRBJ1-2, reads DTGVSQNPRHKITKRGQNVTFRCDPISEHNRLYWYRQTLGQGPEFLTYFQNEAQLEKSRLLSDRFSAERPKGSFSTLEIQRTEQGDSAMYLCASSWGQSLYGYTFGSGTRLTVV.

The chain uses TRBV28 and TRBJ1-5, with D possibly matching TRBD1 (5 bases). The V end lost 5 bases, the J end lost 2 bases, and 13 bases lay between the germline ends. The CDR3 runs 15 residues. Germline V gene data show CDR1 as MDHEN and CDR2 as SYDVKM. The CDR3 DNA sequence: TGTGCCAGCAGTGATGGGGCCAGGGGCAATCAGCCCCAGCATTTT. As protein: CASSDGARGNQPQHF. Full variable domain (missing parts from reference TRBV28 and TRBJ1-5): DVKVTQSSRYLVKRTGEKVFLECVQDMDHENMFWYRQDPGLGLRLIYFSYDVKMKEKGDIPEGYSVSREKKERFSLILESASTNQTSMYLCASSDGARGNQPQHFGDGTRLSIL.

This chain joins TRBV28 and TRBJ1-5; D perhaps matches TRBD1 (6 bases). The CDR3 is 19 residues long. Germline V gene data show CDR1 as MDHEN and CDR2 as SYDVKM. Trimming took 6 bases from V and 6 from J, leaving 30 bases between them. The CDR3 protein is CASSPSGLQGWVHAQPQHF. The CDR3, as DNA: TGTGCCAGCAGCCCTTCCGGCCTACAGGGCTGGGTGCACGCTCAGCCCCAGCATTTT.